Below, 24 T cell receptor beta chains from the same sample are listed, as sequenced in a study of cytomegalovirus exposure and HLA in healthy donors. It was with 60 Vbeta and 13 Jbeta primers that the PCR ran. Measured with immunoSEQ multiplex PCR; TCRdb has only the in-frame clones, and not every one. This table has 100,000 or so clones, roughly 76% appearing once. The sequenced sample was PBMCs. The receptor set was obtained from a man aged 25 to 40 in good health and CMV-seropositive.

The genes are TRBV14 and TRBJ2-5, with 9 bases matching TRBD1. The CDR3 is 17 residues long. V shed 0 bases and J 4 bases; nucleotides not matched to a gene: 9. CDR1 is SGHDN and CDR2 is FVKESK in the germline V gene. CDR3 residues: CASSQDSLGTGSETQYF. The CDR3 DNA reads TGTGCCAGCAGCCAAGATTCGTTAGGGACAGGGTCAGAGACCCAGTACTTC.

The chain links TRBV7-6 to TRBJ2-2; 7 positions agree with TRBD2. The CDR3 extends over 17 amino acids. Germline lookup yields CDR1 SGHVS and CDR2 FNYEAQ. The V segment lost 1 base and the J segment 5 bases; nucleotides outside the gene matches: 10. CDR3 DNA sequence: TGTGCCAGCAGCTTAGGGACTAGGATTATGGGGACCGGGGAGCTGTTTTTT. Protein: CASSLGTRIMGTGELFF.

This clone was seen a few times. The chain recombines TRBV7-8 with TRBJ1-5; 7 bases map to TRBD1. Trimming took 4 bases from V and 6 from J; bases not matched to a gene: 9. The CDR3 is 15 residues long. Germline loops: CDR1 SGHVS, CDR2 FQNEAQ. This chain's CDR3 is CASSSSRDRSQPQHF. In DNA form, the CDR3 reads TGTGCCAGCAGCTCCAGCAGGGACAGAAGTCAGCCCCAGCATTTT.

The chain joins TRBV27 to TRBJ2-1; the match to TRBD2 covers 13 bases. CDR3 length: 18 residues. Trimming took 5 bases from V and 2 from J; bases not matched to a gene: 9. The germline V gene has CDR1 MNHEY and CDR2 SMNVEV (reference sequence). Here the CDR3 DNA reads TGTGCCAGCAGTCCCATCCCCGGGACTAGCGGGACCTACAATGAGCAGTTCTTC. Amino acids: CASSPIPGTSGTYNEQFF.

This clone was seen a few times. The chain combines TRBV18 with TRBJ1-1; TRBD1 matches at 7 bases. Germline V gene sequence: CDR1 KGHSH, CDR2 LQKENI. The CDR3 totals 15 residues. The V and J ends lost 6 bases and 5 bases, in that order; junction bases with no gene match: 12. CDR3 coding DNA: TGTGCCAGCTCCCTATCGACAGGGTGGGGGACTGAAGCTTTCTTT. It encodes CASSLSTGWGTEAFF.

V gene TRBV6-4 combines with J gene TRBJ2-2; 7 positions match TRBD1. J lost 4 bases, V lost 4 bases, and 6 bases had no gene match. The germline V gene has CDR1 MRHNA and CDR2 SNTAGT. The CDR3 has 15 residues. The chain's CDR3 is CASSADRAGTGELFF. The DNA for the CDR3 is TGTGCCAGCAGTGCCGACAGGGCGGGCACCGGGGAGCTGTTTTTT.

This sequence joins TRBV30 and TRBJ2-2, with a possible D match to TRBD2 (6 bases). CDR1 is GTSNPN and CDR2 is SVGIG in the germline V gene (reference sequence). V lost 2 bases and J lost 7, with 17 bases in between. The CDR3 totals 15 residues. The CDR3 here is CAWSPSWRVRGELFF. CDR3 coding DNA: TGTGCCTGGAGTCCCTCTTGGAGGGTACGCGGGGAGCTGTTTTTT.

V gene TRBV28 combines with J gene TRBJ1-4; weak D call: TRBD1 (6 bases). The CDR3 has 14 residues. Trimming pared 5 bases from V and 6 bases from J, leaving 13 bases between. The germline V gene has CDR1 MDHEN and CDR2 SYDVKM. The CDR3 loop is CASSVQGGDEKLFF. In nucleotides, the CDR3 is TGTGCCAGCAGTGTACAGGGTGGGGATGAAAAACTGTTTTTT.

This chain joins TRBV5-6 and TRBJ2-6, with D unresolved. The CDR3 totals 16 residues. Germline V lookup: CDR1 SGHDT, CDR2 YYEEEE. With 0 bases removed from V and 3 bases from J, the gap between germline ends came to 10 bases. The CDR3 region has the DNA TGTGCCAGCAGCTTGGCAGTGGGCCGTGGGGCCAACGTCCTGACTTTC. Its protein product is CASSLAVGRGANVLTF.

The chain combines TRBV18 with TRBJ2-1; 10 nucleotides line up with TRBD1. The CDR3 covers 15 residues. V gave up 3 bases and J gave up 3 bases; unmatched junction bases: 2. Per the germline V gene, CDR1 is KGHSH and CDR2 is LQKENI. The CDR3 DNA is TGTGCCAGCTCACCGGGACAGGGGAGCTACAATGAGCAGTTCTTC. Translating it yields CASSPGQGSYNEQFF.

This sequence joins TRBV10-2 and TRBJ2-2, with D unclear. V was clipped by 3 bases and J by 4 bases, with 3 bases between them. CDR3 length equals 12 residues. Germline CDR1 WSHSY, CDR2 SAAADI. The CDR3 region is CASSDSTGELFF. The CDR3 DNA sequence: TGCGCCAGCAGTGACTCCACCGGGGAGCTGTTTTTT.

This CDR3 is CASRRATNEKLFF. CDR3 bases: TGTGCCAGCCGACGGGCAACTAATGAAAAACTGTTTTTT. The chain combines TRBV2 with TRBJ1-4; no firm D call. Germline lookup yields CDR1 SNHLY and CDR2 FYNNEI. The CDR3 has 13 amino acids. Trimming pared 8 bases from V and 0 bases from J, leaving 7 bases between.

This chain connects TRBV10-3 to TRBJ2-7; D is possibly TRBD1 (6 bases). The CDR3 loop spans 13 amino acids. Trimming cost V 8 bases and J 0 bases, with 11 bases left between them. Per the germline V gene, CDR1 is ENHRY and CDR2 is SYGVKD. For the CDR3, the DNA is TGTGCCATCGGTAGGGGGAGCTCCTACGAGCAGTACTTC. It translates to CAIGRGSSYEQYF.

The DNA for the CDR3 is TGTGCCAGCTCACCCCAGGGAAGAACGGCTGAAGCTTTCTTT. Translating gives CASSPQGRTAEAFF. The V gene is TRBV18, the J gene TRBJ1-1; D possibly corresponds to TRBD1 (5 bases). The ends were cut back, 3 bases at V and 6 bases at J, with 14 bases in the middle. The germline V gene encodes CDR1 KGHSH and CDR2 LQKENI. The CDR3 length is 14 residues.

This clone was detected only a few times. The chain carries TRBV2 and TRBJ2-4; 7 bases map to TRBD2. This CDR3 contains 15 residues. The junction had 7 bases not matched to a gene; V was cut back by 8 bases and J by 0 bases. Germline V gene sequence: CDR1 SNHLY, CDR2 FYNNEI. Written as DNA, the CDR3 is TGTGCCAGCGGCCCGGGAGGACTAGCCAAAAACATTCAGTACTTC. It is translated as CASGPGGLAKNIQYF.

This clone is medium-sized in the sample. The J gene is TRBJ1-5, the V gene TRBV5-6; 10 nucleotides align to TRBD1. V lost 4 bases to trimming and J lost 11 bases; unmatched junction nucleotides: 9. Germline values: CDR1 SGHDT, CDR2 YYEEEE. The CDR3 runs 14 residues. The CDR3 sequence is CASSPGQGFRTQHF. As DNA, the CDR3 is TGTGCCAGCAGCCCGGGACAGGGGTTTCGGACCCAGCATTTT.

This sequence joins TRBV5-4 and TRBJ1-1; a possible D gene is TRBD1 (5 bases). The V and J ends lost 2 bases and 6 bases respectively, with 11 bases between them. CDR1 and CDR2 (germline): SGHNT, YYREEE (reference sequence). The CDR3 loop spans 13 amino acids. In nucleotides, the CDR3 is TGTGCCAGCAGCTTCCGGGGGGTAGCTGAAGCTTTCTTT. Its protein is CASSFRGVAEAFF.

V is TRBV28 and J is TRBJ1-6, with TRBD1 identical over 7 bases. Germline V gene sequence: CDR1 MDHEN, CDR2 SYDVKM. The CDR3 is 14 amino acids. The trim removed 5 bases at V and 13 bases at J, leaving 11 bases unmatched. DNA of the CDR3: TGTGCCAGCAGTGCACGACAGGGATTCGGCCCCCTCCACTTT. Amino acid sequence: CASSARQGFGPLHF.

V is TRBV5-4 and J is TRBJ1-6, with D unclear. CDR3 length equals 14 residues. The V end was cut by 0 bases, the J end by 7 bases, with 8 bases between. The germline V gene has CDR1 SGHNT and CDR2 YYREEE (reference sequence). CDR3 amino acids: CASSLGYGNSPLHF. The CDR3 DNA sequence: TGTGCCAGCAGCTTGGGGTACGGGAATTCACCCCTCCACTTT.

The J gene is TRBJ1-1, the V gene TRBV7-8; 7 nucleotides agree with TRBD1. CDR3 length: 14 residues. Germline assignment: CDR1 SGHVS and CDR2 FQNEAQ. V lost 4 bases and J lost 5; bases outside the gene matches: 7. CDR3 amino acids: CASSSGGQGTEAFF. The CDR3 coding sequence is TGTGCCAGCAGCTCAGGGGGGCAGGGAACTGAAGCTTTCTTT.

The chain joins TRBV15 to TRBJ1-6; D remains ambiguous. The CDR3 is 13 residues long. Germline CDR1 and CDR2: LNHNV and YYDKDF (reference sequence). V lost 3 bases and J lost 10, with 10 bases in between. The CDR3 bases are TGTGCCACCAGCAGCTCGGGAAACTCACCCCTCCACTTT. Translation gives CATSSSGNSPLHF.

This clone was observed once. The chain employs TRBV7-2 and TRBJ2-5; TRBD1 agrees at 10 bases. The length of the CDR3 is 14 residues. V gave up 5 bases and J gave up 5 bases; unmatched junction bases: 5. CDR1 and CDR2 from the germline V gene are SGHTA and FQGNSA. CDR3 sequence: CASSTDRGLETQYF. DNA of the CDR3: TGTGCCAGCAGCACTGACAGGGGGCTTGAGACCCAGTACTTC. The full variable domain, with the rest looked up from reference TRBV7-2 and TRBJ2-5, is GAGVSQSPSNKVTEKGKDVELRCDPISGHTALYWYRQSLGQGLEFLIYFQGNSAPDKSGLPSDRFSAERTGGSVSTLTIQRTQQEDSAVYLCASSTDRGLETQYFGPGTRLLVL.

The rearrangement links TRBV29-1 to TRBJ2-1; D might be TRBD1 (5 bases). V lost 1 base and J 0 bases, leaving 16 bases between the germline ends. CDR3 length: 17 amino acids. Germline values: CDR1 SQVTM, CDR2 ANQGSEA. CDR3 nucleotides: TGCAGCGTTGAAGGGTGGGGCGGCCAGAGCTCCTACAATGAGCAGTTCTTC. Translated, it gives CSVEGWGGQSSYNEQFF.

V and J are TRBV18 and TRBJ1-2, with 9 bases identical to TRBD1. This CDR3 contains 14 residues. Germline trimming cut 2 bases from V and 2 bases from J; bases unmatched to any gene: 0. Germline values: CDR1 KGHSH, CDR2 LQKENI. CDR3 nucleotides: TGTGCCAGCTCACCAGGGACAGGGAACTATGGCTACACCTTC. Translating gives CASSPGTGNYGYTF.